This T cell receptor beta chain was found in a study of naive and memory T cell subsets. Four PCR rounds used nested alpha and beta constant region primers plus the SP2 primer. MiXCR was run by TCRdb on the UMI-ligation and nested PCR reads, yielding one entry per CDR3 protein. Here the sample spans around 25,000 distinct CDR3 sequences, about 6.1% being singletons. Treatment defined: skin biopsy from PPD injection site in Mantoux-positive individual. A UMI-containing oligonucleotide was joined by 3' ligation to the TCR cDNA template. This clonotype showed up many times. The CDR3 contains 14 residues. Germline V CDR1 and CDR2: MDHEN, SYDVKM. V lost 10 bases, J lost 4 bases, and 14 bases lay in between.

This receptor was taken from an adult in good health. The chain employs TRBV28 and TRBJ2-6; tentative D call: TRBD2 (5 bases). This specimen was skin, taken from a tuberculin skin test site. This CDR3 is CAILAGTGANVLTF. The CDR3, as DNA: TGTGCCATCCTGGCGGGTACCGGGGCCAACGTCCTGACTTTC. The full variable domain, its missing parts supplied by reference TRBV28 and TRBJ2-6, is DVKVTQSSRYLVKRTGEKVFLECVQDMDHENMFWYRQDPGLGLRLIYFSYDVKMKEKGDIPEGYSVSREKKERFSLILESASTNQTSMYLCAILAGTGANVLTFGAGSRLTVL.